This T cell receptor beta chain stems from a study of cytomegalovirus exposure and HLA in healthy donors. The PCR was carried out with 60 Vbeta primers and 13 Jbeta primers. TCRdb's table, derived via immunoSEQ multiplex PCR, lists solely in-frame clones and lacks some. The sample has more than 130,000 clones; approximately 83% are singletons. Points from the study as a whole: In a later analysis, a missense DCLRE1C variant was linked to TCR beta V- and J-gene trimming. Among TCR beta chains, those listed as cytomegalovirus-associated numbered around 180. Data from an earlier analysis indicated that most TCR beta V segments were productive either about 87% or about 30% of the time. A later analysis associated 16,000 or so TCR beta sequences with HLA alleles at a 0.05 false discovery rate.

With respect to this clone: Its antigen is not known.

CDR3 length equals 17 residues. CDR1 is SGHDT, CDR2 YYEEEE, per germline. The V end was cut by 3 bases, the J end by 5 bases, with 18 bases between. The clonotype was recovered from a man in his forties in good health and CMV-seropositive. The sample comprised PBMCs. The chain couples TRBV5-6 to TRBJ1-6; D might be TRBD1 (5 bases). CDR3 amino acids: CASSSLGGGFDNSPLHF. The CDR3 coding sequence is TGTGCCAGCAGCTCACTGGGCGGGGGGTTCGATAATTCACCCCTCCACTTT.